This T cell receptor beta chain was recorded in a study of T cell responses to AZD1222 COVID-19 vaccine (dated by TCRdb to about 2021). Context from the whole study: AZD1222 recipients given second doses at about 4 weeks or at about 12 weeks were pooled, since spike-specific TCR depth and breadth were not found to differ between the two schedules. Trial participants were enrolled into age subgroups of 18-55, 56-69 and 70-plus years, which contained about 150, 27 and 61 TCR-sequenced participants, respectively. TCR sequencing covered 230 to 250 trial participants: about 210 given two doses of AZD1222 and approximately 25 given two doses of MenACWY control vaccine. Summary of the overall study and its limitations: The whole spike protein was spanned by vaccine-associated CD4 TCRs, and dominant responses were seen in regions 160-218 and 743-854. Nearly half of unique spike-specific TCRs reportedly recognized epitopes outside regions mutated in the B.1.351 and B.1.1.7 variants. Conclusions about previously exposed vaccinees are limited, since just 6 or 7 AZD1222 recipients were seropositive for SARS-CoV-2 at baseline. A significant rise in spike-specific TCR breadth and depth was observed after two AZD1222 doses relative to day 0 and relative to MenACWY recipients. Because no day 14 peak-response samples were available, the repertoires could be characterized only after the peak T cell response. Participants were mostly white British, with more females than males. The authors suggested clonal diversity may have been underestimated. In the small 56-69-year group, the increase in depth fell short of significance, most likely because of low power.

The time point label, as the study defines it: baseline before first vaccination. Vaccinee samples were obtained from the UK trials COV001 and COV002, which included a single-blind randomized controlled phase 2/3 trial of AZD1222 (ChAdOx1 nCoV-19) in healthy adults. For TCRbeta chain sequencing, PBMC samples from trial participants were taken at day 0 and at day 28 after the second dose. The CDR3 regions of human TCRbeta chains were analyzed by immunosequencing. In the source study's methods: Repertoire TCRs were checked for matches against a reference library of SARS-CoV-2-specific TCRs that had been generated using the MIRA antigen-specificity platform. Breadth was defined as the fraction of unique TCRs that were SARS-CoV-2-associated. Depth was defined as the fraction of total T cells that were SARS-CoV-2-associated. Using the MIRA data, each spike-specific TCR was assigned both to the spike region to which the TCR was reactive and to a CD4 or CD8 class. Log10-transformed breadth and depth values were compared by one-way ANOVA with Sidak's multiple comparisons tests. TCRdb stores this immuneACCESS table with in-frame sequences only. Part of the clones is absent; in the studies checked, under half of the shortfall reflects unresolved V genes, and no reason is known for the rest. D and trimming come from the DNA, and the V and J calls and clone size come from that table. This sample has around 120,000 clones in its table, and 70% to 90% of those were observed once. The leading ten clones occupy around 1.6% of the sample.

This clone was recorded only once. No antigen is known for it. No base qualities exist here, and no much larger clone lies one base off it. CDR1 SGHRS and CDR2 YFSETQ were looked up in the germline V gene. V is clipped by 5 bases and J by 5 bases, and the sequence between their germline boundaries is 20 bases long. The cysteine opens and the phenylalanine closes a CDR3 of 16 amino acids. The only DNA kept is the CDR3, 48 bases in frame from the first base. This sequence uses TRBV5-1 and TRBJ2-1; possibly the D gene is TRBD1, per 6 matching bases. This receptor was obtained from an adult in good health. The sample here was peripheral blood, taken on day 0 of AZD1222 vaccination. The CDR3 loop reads CASRKSGDRRDNEQFF. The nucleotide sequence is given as TGCGCCAGCAGGAAATCAGGGGACCGGCGAGACAATGAGCAGTTCTTC.